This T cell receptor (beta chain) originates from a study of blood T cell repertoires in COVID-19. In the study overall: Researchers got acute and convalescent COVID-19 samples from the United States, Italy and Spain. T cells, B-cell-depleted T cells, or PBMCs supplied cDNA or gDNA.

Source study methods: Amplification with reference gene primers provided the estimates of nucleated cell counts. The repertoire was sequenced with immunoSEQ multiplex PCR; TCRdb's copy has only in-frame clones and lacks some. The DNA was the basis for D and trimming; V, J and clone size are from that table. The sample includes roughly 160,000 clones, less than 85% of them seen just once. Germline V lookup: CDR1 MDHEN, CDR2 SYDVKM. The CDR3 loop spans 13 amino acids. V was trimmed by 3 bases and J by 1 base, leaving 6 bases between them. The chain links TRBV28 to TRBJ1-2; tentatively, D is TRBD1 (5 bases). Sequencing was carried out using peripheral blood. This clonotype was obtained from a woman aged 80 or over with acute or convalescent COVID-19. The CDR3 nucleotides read TGTGCCAGCAGTTTGGGACTTAACTATGGCTACACCTTC. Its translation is CASSLGLNYGYTF.